A selection of T cell receptor beta chains follows, all from one sample in a study of cytomegalovirus exposure and HLA in healthy donors. Profiled with immunoSEQ multiplex PCR; TCRdb holds only in-frame clones, not every one. The sample yields under 200,000 clones, roughly 87% seen once. The source material was PBMCs. These receptors were collected from a woman between 45 and 60 years old in good health and CMV-seronegative. CDR3s include the opening cysteine and the closing phenylalanine or tryptophan. Each record gives: D gene, J gene, V gene, CDR3 protein. D genes are given only for firm matches.

d_gene: NA; j_gene: TRBJ1-2; v_gene: TRBV12-5; CDR3aa: CASGLVVGVAIGYTF
d_gene: TRBD2; j_gene: TRBJ2-3; v_gene: TRBV6-4; CDR3aa: CASSESGTSGGYTDTQYF
d_gene: NA; j_gene: TRBJ1-2; v_gene: TRBV6-1; CDR3aa: CASSEVVGAGYTF
d_gene: NA; j_gene: TRBJ1-2; v_gene: TRBV28; CDR3aa: CASSLVRAGGYTF
d_gene: NA; j_gene: TRBJ1-1; v_gene: TRBV10-3; CDR3aa: CAISRVLNTEAFF
d_gene: TRBD2; j_gene: TRBJ2-1; v_gene: TRBV9; CDR3aa: CASSVAGGNYNEQFF
d_gene: NA; j_gene: TRBJ2-7; v_gene: TRBV28; CDR3aa: CASSRYTGTEQYF
d_gene: NA; j_gene: TRBJ1-5; v_gene: TRBV15; CDR3aa: CATVGNSNQPQHF
d_gene: TRBD2; j_gene: TRBJ2-5; v_gene: TRBV2; CDR3aa: CASSVAGGWGLFSAQYF
d_gene: TRBD1; j_gene: TRBJ2-7; v_gene: TRBV28; CDR3aa: CASSGQGLYEQYF
d_gene: TRBD1; j_gene: TRBJ2-7; v_gene: TRBV7-2; CDR3aa: CASRPDRERSYEQYF
d_gene: TRBD1; j_gene: TRBJ2-2; v_gene: TRBV11-1; CDR3aa: CASSQGAGTGELFF
d_gene: TRBD1; j_gene: TRBJ2-5; v_gene: TRBV19; CDR3aa: CASSIGTGGHQETQYF
d_gene: NA; j_gene: TRBJ1-1; v_gene: TRBV4-1; CDR3aa: CASSQVVRDTEAFF
d_gene: NA; j_gene: TRBJ2-7; v_gene: TRBV5-6; CDR3aa: CASSPRGWGVSYEQYF
d_gene: NA; j_gene: TRBJ1-1; v_gene: TRBV30; CDR3aa: CAWSVDSNTEAFF
d_gene: NA; j_gene: TRBJ1-4; v_gene: TRBV2; CDR3aa: CASSGERGEKLFF
d_gene: TRBD2; j_gene: TRBJ2-5; v_gene: TRBV7-2; CDR3aa: CASSQGLAGLNVETQYF
d_gene: TRBD1; j_gene: TRBJ2-3; v_gene: TRBV9; CDR3aa: CASSVGGTGGSGTDTQYF
d_gene: TRBD1; j_gene: TRBJ1-2; v_gene: TRBV18; CDR3aa: CASSPTGYGYTF
d_gene: NA; j_gene: TRBJ2-7; v_gene: TRBV7-9; CDR3aa: CASGKGSYEQYF
d_gene: NA; j_gene: TRBJ1-4; v_gene: TRBV19; CDR3aa: CANPQGMHEKLFF
d_gene: NA; j_gene: TRBJ2-2; v_gene: TRBV5-1; CDR3aa: CASSLAARPGTGELFF
d_gene: TRBD1; j_gene: TRBJ1-5; v_gene: TRBV6-1; CDR3aa: CASSRTGVNQPQHF
d_gene: NA; j_gene: TRBJ1-2; v_gene: TRBV9; CDR3aa: CASSGTTWYGYTF
d_gene: NA; j_gene: TRBJ2-1; v_gene: TRBV29-1; CDR3aa: CSVVLANEQFF
d_gene: NA; j_gene: TRBJ1-1; v_gene: TRBV7-9; CDR3aa: CASRIGSTVNTEAFF
d_gene: TRBD1; j_gene: TRBJ1-5; v_gene: TRBV30; CDR3aa: CAWSFGTGYREPQHF
d_gene: NA; j_gene: TRBJ2-7; v_gene: TRBV12-5; CDR3aa: CASAAGDEQYF
d_gene: NA; j_gene: TRBJ2-3; v_gene: TRBV9; CDR3aa: CASRAGYDTQYF
d_gene: TRBD1; j_gene: TRBJ1-2; v_gene: TRBV7-2; CDR3aa: CASSFEGTGDYGYTF
d_gene: NA; j_gene: TRBJ2-3; v_gene: TRBV30; CDR3aa: CAWSVGGGLSTDTQYF
d_gene: TRBD1; j_gene: TRBJ1-4; v_gene: TRBV18; CDR3aa: CASSPPDRVGNEKLFF
d_gene: TRBD1; j_gene: TRBJ2-1; v_gene: TRBV29-1; CDR3aa: CSVRDRVGNEQFF
d_gene: NA; j_gene: TRBJ2-2; v_gene: TRBV18; CDR3aa: CASSPDRTHTTGELFF
d_gene: NA; j_gene: TRBJ2-1; v_gene: TRBV5-6; CDR3aa: CASSLGTVYNEQFF
d_gene: TRBD2; j_gene: TRBJ2-2; v_gene: TRBV4-3; CDR3aa: CASSQDKGLRRGGLLFF
d_gene: NA; j_gene: TRBJ1-2; v_gene: TRBV4-3; CDR3aa: CASSQDWRGGYTF
d_gene: TRBD2; j_gene: TRBJ2-7; v_gene: TRBV28; CDR3aa: CASSSPGGSRSEQYF
d_gene: TRBD1; j_gene: TRBJ2-3; v_gene: TRBV19; CDR3aa: CASGRDSRFDTQYF
d_gene: TRBD1; j_gene: TRBJ1-2; v_gene: TRBV4-1; CDR3aa: CASSQTGNGYTF
d_gene: TRBD2; j_gene: TRBJ2-3; v_gene: TRBV7-8; CDR3aa: CASSHIAGGSTDTQYF
d_gene: NA; j_gene: TRBJ1-1; v_gene: TRBV28; CDR3aa: CASSARGGGTEAFF
d_gene: TRBD1; j_gene: TRBJ1-1; v_gene: TRBV5-5; CDR3aa: CASSPGTGSMNTEAFF
d_gene: TRBD1; j_gene: TRBJ1-4; v_gene: TRBV5-1; CDR3aa: CASSLGQGYATNEKLFF
d_gene: NA; j_gene: TRBJ1-2; v_gene: TRBV2; CDR3aa: CASNGGGNYGYTF
d_gene: TRBD1; j_gene: TRBJ1-5; v_gene: TRBV28; CDR3aa: CASSQGGQPQHF
d_gene: NA; j_gene: TRBJ2-3; v_gene: TRBV7-8; CDR3aa: CASRSRASTDTQYF
d_gene: NA; j_gene: TRBJ2-1; v_gene: TRBV7-2; CDR3aa: CASSFRGNNEQFF
d_gene: NA; j_gene: TRBJ1-5; v_gene: TRBV5-1; CDR3aa: CASSLSGSQPQHF
d_gene: NA; j_gene: TRBJ1-4; v_gene: TRBV6-5; CDR3aa: CASSYSWQATNEKLFF